Sequencing of this TCR beta chain was carried out in a study of CD8+CD57+ T cells in acquired aplastic anemia. TCR beta VDJ combinations and CDR3 sequences were profiled from genomic DNA. Each CDR3 protein is one row after TCRdb ran MiXCR on the reads. The sample has 95,000 to 150,000 distinct CDR3 sequences; 58% are singletons. Whoever was chosen for sequencing had shown CD8+CD57+ cell expansion by flow cytometry. The diagnosis in all patients was severe acquired aplastic anemia. CDR1 and CDR2 from the germline V gene are DFQATT and SNEGSKA (reference sequence). The V end lost 4 bases, the J end lost 2 bases, and 14 bases lay between the germline ends. The CDR3 sequence is 14 residues long.

The specimen was sorted CD4+, CD8+, or CD8+CD57+ T cells (not recorded which) from PBMCs. This rearrangement joins TRBV20-1 to TRBJ2-5; D not certain. This clonotype was sampled from a human donor with aplastic anemia. CDR3 in DNA: TGCAGTGCTAAGAAACCGCTTAGACAAGAGACCCAGTACTTC. It encodes CSAKKPLRQETQYF.